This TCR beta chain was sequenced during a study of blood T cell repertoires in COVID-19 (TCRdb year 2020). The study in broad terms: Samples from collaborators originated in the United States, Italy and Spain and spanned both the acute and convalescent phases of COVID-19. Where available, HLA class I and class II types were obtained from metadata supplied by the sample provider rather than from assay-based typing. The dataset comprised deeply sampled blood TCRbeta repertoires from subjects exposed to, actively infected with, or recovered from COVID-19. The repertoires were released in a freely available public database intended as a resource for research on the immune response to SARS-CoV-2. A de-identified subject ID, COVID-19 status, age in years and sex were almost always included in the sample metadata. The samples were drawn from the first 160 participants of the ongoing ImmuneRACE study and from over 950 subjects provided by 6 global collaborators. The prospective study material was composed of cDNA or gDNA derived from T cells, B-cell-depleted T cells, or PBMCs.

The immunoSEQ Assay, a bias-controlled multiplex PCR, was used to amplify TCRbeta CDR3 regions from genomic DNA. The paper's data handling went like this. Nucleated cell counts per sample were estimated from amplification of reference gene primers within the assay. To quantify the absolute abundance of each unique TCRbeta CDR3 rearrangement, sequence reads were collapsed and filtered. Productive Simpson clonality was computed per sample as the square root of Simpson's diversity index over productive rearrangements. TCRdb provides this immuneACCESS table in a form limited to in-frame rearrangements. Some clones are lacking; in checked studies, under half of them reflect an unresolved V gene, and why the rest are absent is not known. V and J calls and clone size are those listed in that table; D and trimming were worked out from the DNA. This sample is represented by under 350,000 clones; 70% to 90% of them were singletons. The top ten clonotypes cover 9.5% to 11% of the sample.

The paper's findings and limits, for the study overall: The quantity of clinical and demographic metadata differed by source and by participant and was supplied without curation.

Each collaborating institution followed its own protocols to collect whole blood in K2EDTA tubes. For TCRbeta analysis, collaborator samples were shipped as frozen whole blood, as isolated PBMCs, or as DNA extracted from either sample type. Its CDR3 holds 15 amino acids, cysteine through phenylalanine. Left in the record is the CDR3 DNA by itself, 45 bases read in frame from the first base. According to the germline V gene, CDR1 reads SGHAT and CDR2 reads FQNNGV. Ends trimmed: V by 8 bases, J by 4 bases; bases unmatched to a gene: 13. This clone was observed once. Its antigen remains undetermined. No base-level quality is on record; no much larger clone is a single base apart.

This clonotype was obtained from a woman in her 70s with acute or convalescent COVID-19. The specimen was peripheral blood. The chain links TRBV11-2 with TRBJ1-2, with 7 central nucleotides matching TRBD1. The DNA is TGTGCCAGCGGAAGAGGAGGGACAGCCCCCTATGGCTACACCTTC. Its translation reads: CASGRGGTAPYGYTF.